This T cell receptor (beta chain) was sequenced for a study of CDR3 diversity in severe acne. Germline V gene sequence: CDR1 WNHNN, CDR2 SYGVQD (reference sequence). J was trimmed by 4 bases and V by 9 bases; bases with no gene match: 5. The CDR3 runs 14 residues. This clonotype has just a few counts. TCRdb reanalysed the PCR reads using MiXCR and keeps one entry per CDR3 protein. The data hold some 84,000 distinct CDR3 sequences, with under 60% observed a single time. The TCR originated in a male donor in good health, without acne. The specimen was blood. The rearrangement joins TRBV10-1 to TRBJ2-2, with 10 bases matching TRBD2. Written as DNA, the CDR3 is TGCGCCAGTGGCCTAGCGGGAGTCACCGGGGAGCTGTTTTTT. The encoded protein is CASGLAGVTGELFF.